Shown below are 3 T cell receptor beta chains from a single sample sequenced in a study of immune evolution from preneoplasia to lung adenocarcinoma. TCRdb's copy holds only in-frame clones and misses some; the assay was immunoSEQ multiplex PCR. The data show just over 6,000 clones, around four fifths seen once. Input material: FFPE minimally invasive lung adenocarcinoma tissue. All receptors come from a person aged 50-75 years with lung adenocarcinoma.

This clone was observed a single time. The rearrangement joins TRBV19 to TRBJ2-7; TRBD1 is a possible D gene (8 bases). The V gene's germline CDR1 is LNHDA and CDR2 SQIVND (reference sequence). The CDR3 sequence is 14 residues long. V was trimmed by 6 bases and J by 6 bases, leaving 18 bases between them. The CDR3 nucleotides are TGTGCCAGTAGCCGACCGGACAGGGAGGGCGAGCAGTACTTC. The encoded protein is CASSRPDREGEQYF.

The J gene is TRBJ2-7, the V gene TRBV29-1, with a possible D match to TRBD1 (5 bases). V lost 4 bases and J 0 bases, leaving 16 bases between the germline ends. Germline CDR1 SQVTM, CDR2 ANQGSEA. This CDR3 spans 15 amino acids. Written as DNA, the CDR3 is TGCAGCGTTGTCCCAGGGCCTCCCCTCTCCTACGAGCAGTACTTC. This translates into CSVVPGPPLSYEQYF.

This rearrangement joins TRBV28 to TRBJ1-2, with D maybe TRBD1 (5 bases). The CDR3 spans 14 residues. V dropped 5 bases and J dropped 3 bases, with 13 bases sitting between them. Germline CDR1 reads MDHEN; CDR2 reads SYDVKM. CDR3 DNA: TGTGCCAGCAGTGTCATGCCGGGACACTATGGCTACACCTTC. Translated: CASSVMPGHYGYTF.